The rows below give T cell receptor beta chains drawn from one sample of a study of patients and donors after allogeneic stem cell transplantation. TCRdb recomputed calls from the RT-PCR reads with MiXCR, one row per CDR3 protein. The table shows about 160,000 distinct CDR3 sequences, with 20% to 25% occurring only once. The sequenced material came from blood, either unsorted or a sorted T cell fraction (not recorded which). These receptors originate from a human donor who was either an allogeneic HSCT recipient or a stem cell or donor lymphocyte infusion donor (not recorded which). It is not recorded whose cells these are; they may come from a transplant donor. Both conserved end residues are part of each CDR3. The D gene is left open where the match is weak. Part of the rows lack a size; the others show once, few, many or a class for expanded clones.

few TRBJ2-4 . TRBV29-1 TGCAGCGTTGACCCCATGGGAGCTGGGGTCATTCAGTACTTC CSVDPMGAGVIQYF
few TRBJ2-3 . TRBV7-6 TGTGCCAGCAGCTTATCGATAGTAGGCACAGATACGCAGTATTTT CASSLSIVGTDTQYF
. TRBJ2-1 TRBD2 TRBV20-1 TGCAGTGCTAGGGACTCAGGCCCTCGGGGGGGCAATGAGCAGTTCTTC CSARDSGPRGGNEQFF
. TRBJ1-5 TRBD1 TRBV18 TGTGCCAGCTCACCAGGGACAGGGGGAGGTCAGCCCCAGCATTTT CASSPGTGGGQPQHF
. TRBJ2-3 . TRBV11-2 TGTGCCAGCAGCTGGCAGAAGAGCACAGATACGCAGTATTTT CASSWQKSTDTQYF
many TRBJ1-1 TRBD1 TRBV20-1 TGCAGTGCTAGAGATACCAGGGGGTCTACTGAAGCTTTCTTT CSARDTRGSTEAFF
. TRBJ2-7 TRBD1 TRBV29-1 TGCAGCGTTGAAGGACAGGGCAAATACGAGCAGTACTTC CSVEGQGKYEQYF
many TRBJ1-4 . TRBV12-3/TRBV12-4 TGTGCCAGCAGCCCCGTGAGGGAAAAACTGTTTTTT CASSPVREKLFF
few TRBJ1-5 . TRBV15 TGTGCCACCAGCAGAGGGCGACAGGCCCAACGGGGGCAGCCCCAGCATTTT CATSRGRQAQRGQPQHF
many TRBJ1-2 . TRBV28 TGTGCCAGCAGCCTCCCTGGACAGATTCATGGCTACACCTTC CASSLPGQIHGYTF
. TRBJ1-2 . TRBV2 TGTGCCAGCAGTGAGGCTTTGGGTAACCGGGATGGCTACACCTTC CASSEALGNRDGYTF
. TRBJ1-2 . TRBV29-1 TGCAGCGTTGAAGAAGGGCGGGGGGCCCCTTGGGGCTACACCTTC CSVEEGRGAPWGYTF
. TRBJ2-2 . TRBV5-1 TGCGCCAGCAGCTTTAAGACAGATCCAAAATTTCGATGGAGCACCGGGGAGCTGTTTTTT CASSFKTDPKFRWSTGELFF
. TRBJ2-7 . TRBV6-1 TGTGCCAGCAGTGGAGACAGGAGACGATCCTACGAGCAGTACTTC CASSGDRRRSYEQYF
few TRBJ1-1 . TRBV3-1 TGTGCCAGCAGCCAGGGTGATAGGTACCAGCGGGTGAACACTGAAGCTTTCTTT CASSQGDRYQRVNTEAFF
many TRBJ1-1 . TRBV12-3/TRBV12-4 TGTGCCAGCAGCACCGTCTGGGCGAACACTGAAGCTTTCTTT CASSTVWANTEAFF
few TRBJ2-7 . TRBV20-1 TGCAGTGCTAGAGATCTTGGAGTATCCTACGAGCAGTACTTC CSARDLGVSYEQYF
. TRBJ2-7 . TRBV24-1 TGTGCCACCAGTGTAGACAGCAACGAGCAGTACTTC CATSVDSNEQYF
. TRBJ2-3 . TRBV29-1 TGCAGCGTTGAAGACCCTTTGGGTACGGGGAAGACAGATACGCAGTATTTT CSVEDPLGTGKTDTQYF
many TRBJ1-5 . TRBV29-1 TGCAGCGTGAAGGGGATGGCCGGCAATCAGCCCCAGCATTTT CSVKGMAGNQPQHF
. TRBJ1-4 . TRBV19 TGTGCCAGTAGTATTCGCGCCGCGGAGACTAATGAAAAACTGTTTTTT CASSIRAAETNEKLFF
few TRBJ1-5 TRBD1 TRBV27 TGTGCCAGCAGTATGGGACAGGGGGCTGTGCAGCCCCAGCATTTT CASSMGQGAVQPQHF
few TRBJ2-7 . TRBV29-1 TGCAGCGTTGAAGGGCTTAGCTCCTACGAGCAGTACTTC CSVEGLSSYEQYF
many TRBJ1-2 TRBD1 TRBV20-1 TGCAGTGCTACAAGCGGGACAGGGGATTATGGCTACACCTTC CSATSGTGDYGYTF
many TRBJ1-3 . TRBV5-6 TGTGCCAGCAGCTTGCGGCCACGCCTCACTGGAAACACCATATATTTT CASSLRPRLTGNTIYF
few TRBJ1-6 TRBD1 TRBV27 TGTGCCAGCAGTTTAATATTGGGCGGCAGGGGGTTCTCACCCCTCCACTTT CASSLILGGRGFSPLHF
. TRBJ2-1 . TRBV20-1 TGCAGTGCTCCGTCTGAGAGGGAGCTCTACAATGAGCAGTTCTTC CSAPSERELYNEQFF
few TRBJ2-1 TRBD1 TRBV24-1 TGTGCCACCAGTGATTCCGGGACAGGGGTTTATGAGCAGTTCTTC CATSDSGTGVYEQFF
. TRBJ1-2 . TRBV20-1 TGCAGTGCTAGAGCTCCAGCGAGCACCGATAACTATGGCTACACCTTC CSARAPASTDNYGYTF
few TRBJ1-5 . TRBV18 TGTGCCAGCTCCCGCCAATCGCCCGATTATAGCAATCAGCCCCAGCATTTT CASSRQSPDYSNQPQHF
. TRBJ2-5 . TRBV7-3 TGTGCCAGCAGCTGGACTATCCAAGAGACCCAGTACTTC CASSWTIQETQYF
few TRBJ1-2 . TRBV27 TGTGCCAGCAGAAACTCCGGGACGGACTATGGCTACACCTTC CASRNSGTDYGYTF
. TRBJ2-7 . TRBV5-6 TGTGCCAGCAGTAGAGCCGGGATAGCCTACGAGCAGTACTTC CASSRAGIAYEQYF
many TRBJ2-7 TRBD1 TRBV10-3 TGTGCCATCGGAGACCCGGGACAGCCTCCTGCCTACGAGCAGTACTTC CAIGDPGQPPAYEQYF
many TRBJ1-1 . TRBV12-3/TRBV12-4 TGTGCCAGCAGTGCGGGACAGAACACTGAAGCTTTCTTT CASSAGQNTEAFF
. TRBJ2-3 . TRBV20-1 TGCAGTGCCTATACTAGGCGCACAGATACGCAGTATTTT CSAYTRRTDTQYF